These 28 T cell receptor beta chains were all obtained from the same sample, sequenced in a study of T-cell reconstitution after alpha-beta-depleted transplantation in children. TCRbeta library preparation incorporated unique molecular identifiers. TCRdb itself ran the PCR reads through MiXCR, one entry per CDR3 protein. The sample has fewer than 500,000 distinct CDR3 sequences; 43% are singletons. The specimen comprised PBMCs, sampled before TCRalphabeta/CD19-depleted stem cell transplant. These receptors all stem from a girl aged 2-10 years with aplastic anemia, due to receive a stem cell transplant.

This CDR3 reads CASSFGLAGTSYEQYF. CDR3 nucleotides: TGCGCCAGCAGCTTCGGACTAGCGGGTACTTCCTACGAGCAGTACTTC. The chain is built from TRBV5-1 and TRBJ2-7, with 11 bases aligning to TRBD2. With 2 bases clipped from V and 1 base from J, the junction kept 5 bases outside the gene matches. Germline CDR1 and CDR2: SGHRS and YFSETQ. The CDR3 spans 16 residues. Looking up the rest from reference TRBV5-1 and TRBJ2-7 gives the full variable domain: KAGVTQTPRYLIKTRGQQVTLSCSPISGHRSVSWYQQTPGQGLQFLFEYFSETQRNKGNFPGRFSGRQFSNSRSEMNVSTLELGDSALYLCASSFGLAGTSYEQYFGPGTRLTVT.

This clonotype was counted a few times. The CDR3 DNA reads TGTGCCAGCAGCCGGGCCGGGACTAGCGGTTCCTACGAGCAGTACTTC. It is translated as CASSRAGTSGSYEQYF. This chain links TRBV3-1 with TRBJ2-7, with 11 bases aligning to TRBD2. In germline, CDR1 is LGHDT, CDR2 YNNKEL (reference sequence). Unmatched junction bases numbered 6, after V lost 4 bases and J lost 1 base. The CDR3 has 16 amino acids.

In DNA form, the CDR3 reads TGTGCCTGGAGTGTACGGGGTCAGGACCTCACTGAAGCTTTCTTT. This encodes CAWSVRGQDLTEAFF. This sequence joins TRBV30 and TRBJ1-1; D not resolved. This CDR3 comprises 15 residues. Germline values: CDR1 GTSNPN, CDR2 SVGIG (reference sequence). Trimming pared 0 bases from V and 4 bases from J, leaving 15 bases between.

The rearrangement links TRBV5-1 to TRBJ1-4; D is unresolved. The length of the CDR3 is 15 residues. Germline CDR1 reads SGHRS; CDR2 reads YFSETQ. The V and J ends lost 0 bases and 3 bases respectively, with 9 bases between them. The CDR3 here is CASSLGRGANEKLFF. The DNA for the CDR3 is TGCGCCAGCAGCTTGGGCCGGGGAGCTAATGAAAAACTGTTTTTT.

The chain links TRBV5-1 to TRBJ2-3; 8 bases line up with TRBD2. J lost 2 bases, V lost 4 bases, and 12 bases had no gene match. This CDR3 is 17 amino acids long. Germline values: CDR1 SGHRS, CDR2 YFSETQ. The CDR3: CASSLHRYSGTTDTQYF. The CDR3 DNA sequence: TGCGCCAGCAGCCTCCACCGCTATAGCGGGACCACAGATACGCAGTATTTT.

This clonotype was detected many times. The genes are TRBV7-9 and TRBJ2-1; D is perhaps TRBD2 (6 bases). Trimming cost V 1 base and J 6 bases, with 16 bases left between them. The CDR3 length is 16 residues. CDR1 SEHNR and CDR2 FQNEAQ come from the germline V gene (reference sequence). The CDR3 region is CASSLVGTYWGNEQFF. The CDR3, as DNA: TGTGCCAGCAGCTTAGTGGGGACTTACTGGGGCAATGAGCAGTTCTTC.

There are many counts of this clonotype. The CDR3, as DNA: TGCAGCGCCGGGGACGTTTGGGCCCAGCATTTT. Protein: CSAGDVWAQHF. The rearrangement joins TRBV29-1 to TRBJ1-5; weak D call: TRBD1 (5 bases). Trimming left V 7 bases short and J 11 bases short, with 15 bases between. The CDR3 runs to 11 residues. CDR1 and CDR2 from the germline V gene are SQVTM and ANQGSEA. Drawing the rest from reference TRBV29-1 and TRBJ1-5, the complete variable domain is SAVISQKPSRDICQRGTSLTIQCQVDSQVTMMFWYRQQPGQSLTLIATANQGSEATYESGFVIDKFPISRPNLTFSTLTVSNMSPEDSSIYLCSAGDVWAQHFGDGTRLSIL.

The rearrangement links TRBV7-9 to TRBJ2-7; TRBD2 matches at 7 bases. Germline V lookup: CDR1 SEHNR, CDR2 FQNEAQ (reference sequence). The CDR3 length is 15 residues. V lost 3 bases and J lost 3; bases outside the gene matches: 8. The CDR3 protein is CASSLALAEGYEQYF. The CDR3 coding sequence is TGTGCCAGCAGCTTGGCTCTAGCGGAGGGCTACGAGCAGTACTTC.

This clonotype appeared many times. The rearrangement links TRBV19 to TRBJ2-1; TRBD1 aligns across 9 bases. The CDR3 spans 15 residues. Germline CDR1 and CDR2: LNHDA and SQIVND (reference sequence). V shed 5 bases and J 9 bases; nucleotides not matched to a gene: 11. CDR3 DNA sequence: TGTGCCAGTAGTGAGGCGGGACAGGGATTGAGTGAGCAGTTCTTC. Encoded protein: CASSEAGQGLSEQFF. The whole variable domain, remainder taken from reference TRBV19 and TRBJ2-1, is DGGITQSPKYLFRKEGQNVTLSCEQNLNHDAMYWYRQDPGQGLRLIYYSQIVNDFQKGDIAEGYSVSREKKESFPLTVTSAQKNPTAFYLCASSEAGQGLSEQFFGPGTRLTVL.

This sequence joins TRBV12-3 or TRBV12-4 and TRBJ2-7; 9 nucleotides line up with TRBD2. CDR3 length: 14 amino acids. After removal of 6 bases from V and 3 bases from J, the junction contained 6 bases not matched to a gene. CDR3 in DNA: TGTGCCAGCAGAAATAGCGGGAGAGGCTACGAGCAGTACTTC. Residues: CASRNSGRGYEQYF.

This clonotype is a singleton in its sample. The CDR3: CSVRREAADEQFF. CDR3 DNA: TGCAGTGTCAGGAGGGAGGCGGCGGACGAGCAGTTCTTC. This chain uses TRBV20-1 with TRBJ2-1; maybe TRBD2 (6 bases). CDR1 and CDR2 (germline): DFQATT, SNEGSKA (reference sequence). V was clipped by 7 bases and J by 10 bases, with 20 bases between them. This CDR3 spans 13 amino acids.

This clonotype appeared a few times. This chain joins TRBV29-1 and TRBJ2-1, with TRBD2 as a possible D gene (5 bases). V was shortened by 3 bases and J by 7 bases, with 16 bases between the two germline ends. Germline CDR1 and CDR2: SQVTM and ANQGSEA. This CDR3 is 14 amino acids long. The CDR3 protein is CSVETGSTLNEQFF. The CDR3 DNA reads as TGCAGCGTTGAGACGGGGTCAACGTTGAATGAGCAGTTCTTC.

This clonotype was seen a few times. In DNA, the CDR3 is TGTGCCAGCAGCCCCTGGGGGGTATATAATTCACCCCTCCACTTT. It codes for CASSPWGVYNSPLHF. This chain uses TRBV3-1 with TRBJ1-6; D might be TRBD1 (5 bases). The germline V gene encodes CDR1 LGHDT and CDR2 YNNKEL (reference sequence). This CDR3 has 15 residues. V shed 4 bases and J shed 4 bases, with 11 bases lying between them.

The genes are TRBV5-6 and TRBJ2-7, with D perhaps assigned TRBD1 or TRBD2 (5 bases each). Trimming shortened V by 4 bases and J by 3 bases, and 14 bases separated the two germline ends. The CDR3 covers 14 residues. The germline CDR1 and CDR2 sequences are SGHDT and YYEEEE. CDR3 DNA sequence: TGTGCCAGCAGCGGGGGACCGGGCGGCTACGAGCAGTACTTC. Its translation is CASSGGPGGYEQYF. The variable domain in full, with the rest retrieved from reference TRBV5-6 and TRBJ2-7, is DAGVTQSPTHLIKTRGQQVTLRCSPKSGHDTVSWYQQALGQGPQFIFQYYEEEERQRGNFPDRFSGHQFPNYSSELNVNALLLGDSALYLCASSGGPGGYEQYFGPGTRLTVT.

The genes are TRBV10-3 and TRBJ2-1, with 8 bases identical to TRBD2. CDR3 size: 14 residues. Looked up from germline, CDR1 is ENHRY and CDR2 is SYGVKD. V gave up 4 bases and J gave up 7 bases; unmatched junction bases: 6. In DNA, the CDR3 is TGTGCCATCAGTGTCTCGGCGGGGGGTAATGAGCAGTTCTTC. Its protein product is CAISVSAGGNEQFF.

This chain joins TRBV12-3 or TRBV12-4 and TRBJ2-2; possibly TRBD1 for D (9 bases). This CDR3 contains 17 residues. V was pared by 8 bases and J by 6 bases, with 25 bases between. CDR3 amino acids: CASRQGVSGRLPGELFF. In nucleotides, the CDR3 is TGTGCCAGCCGACAGGGGGTGAGCGGGAGATTACCCGGGGAGCTGTTTTTT.

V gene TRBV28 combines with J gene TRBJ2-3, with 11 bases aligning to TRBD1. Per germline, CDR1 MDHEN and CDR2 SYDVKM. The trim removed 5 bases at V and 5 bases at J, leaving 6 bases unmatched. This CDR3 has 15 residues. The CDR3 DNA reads TGTGCCAGCAGTCCCCCCGGGACAGGGGGAGATACGCAGTATTTT. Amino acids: CASSPPGTGGDTQYF. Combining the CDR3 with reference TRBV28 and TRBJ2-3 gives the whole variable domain DVKVTQSSRYLVKRTGEKVFLECVQDMDHENMFWYRQDPGLGLRLIYFSYDVKMKEKGDIPEGYSVSREKKERFSLILESASTNQTSMYLCASSPPGTGGDTQYFGPGTRLTVL.

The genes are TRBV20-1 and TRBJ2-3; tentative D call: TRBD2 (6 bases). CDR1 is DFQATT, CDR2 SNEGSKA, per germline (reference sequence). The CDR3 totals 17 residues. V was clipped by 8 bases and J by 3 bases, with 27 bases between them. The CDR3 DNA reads TGCAGTACTGCACCTCCGGGAGTAGCGTATGGGACAGATACGCAGTATTTT. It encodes CSTAPPGVAYGTDTQYF.

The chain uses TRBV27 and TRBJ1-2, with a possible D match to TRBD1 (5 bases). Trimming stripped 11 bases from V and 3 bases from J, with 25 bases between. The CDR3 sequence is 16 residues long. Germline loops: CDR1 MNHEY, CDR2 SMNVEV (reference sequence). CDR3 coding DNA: TGTGCCCGTTCCCCAATTTTCGGCAGGGCCCACTATGGCTACACCTTC. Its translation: CARSPIFGRAHYGYTF.

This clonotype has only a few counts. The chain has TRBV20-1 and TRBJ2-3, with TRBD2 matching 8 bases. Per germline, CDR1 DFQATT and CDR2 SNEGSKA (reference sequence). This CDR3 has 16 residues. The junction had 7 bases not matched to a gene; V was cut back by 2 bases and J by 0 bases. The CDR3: CSARSIAGRSTDTQYF. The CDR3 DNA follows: TGCAGTGCTAGATCCATAGCGGGGAGAAGCACAGATACGCAGTATTTT.

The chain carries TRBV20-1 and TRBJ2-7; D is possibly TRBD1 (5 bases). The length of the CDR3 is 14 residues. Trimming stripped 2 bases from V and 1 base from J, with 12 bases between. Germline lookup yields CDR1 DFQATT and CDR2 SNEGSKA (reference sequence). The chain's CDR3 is CSARFPTGSYEQYF. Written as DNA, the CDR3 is TGCAGTGCTAGATTCCCAACAGGTTCCTACGAGCAGTACTTC.

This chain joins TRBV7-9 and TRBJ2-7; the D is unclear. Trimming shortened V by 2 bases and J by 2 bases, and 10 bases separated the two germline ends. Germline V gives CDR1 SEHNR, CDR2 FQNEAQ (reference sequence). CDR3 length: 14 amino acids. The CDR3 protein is CASSLTPVPYEQYF. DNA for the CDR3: TGTGCCAGCAGCTTAACCCCGGTCCCCTACGAGCAGTACTTC.

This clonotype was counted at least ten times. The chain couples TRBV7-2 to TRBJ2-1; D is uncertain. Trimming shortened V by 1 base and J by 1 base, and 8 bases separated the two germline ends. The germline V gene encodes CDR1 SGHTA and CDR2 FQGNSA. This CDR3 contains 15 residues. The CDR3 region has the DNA TGTGCCAGCAGCTTAGTGGCAGCTTCCTACAATGAGCAGTTCTTC. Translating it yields CASSLVAASYNEQFF. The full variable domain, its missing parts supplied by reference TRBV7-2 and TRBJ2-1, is GAGVSQSPSNKVTEKGKDVELRCDPISGHTALYWYRQSLGQGLEFLIYFQGNSAPDKSGLPSDRFSAERTGGSVSTLTIQRTQQEDSAVYLCASSLVAASYNEQFFGPGTRLTVL.

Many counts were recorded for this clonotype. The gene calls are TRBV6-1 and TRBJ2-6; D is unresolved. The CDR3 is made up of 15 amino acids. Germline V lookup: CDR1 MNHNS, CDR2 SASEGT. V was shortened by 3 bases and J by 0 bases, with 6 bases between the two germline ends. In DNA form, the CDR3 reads TGTGCCAGCAGTGAGCGGCTCTCTGGGGCCAACGTCCTGACTTTC. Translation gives CASSERLSGANVLTF.

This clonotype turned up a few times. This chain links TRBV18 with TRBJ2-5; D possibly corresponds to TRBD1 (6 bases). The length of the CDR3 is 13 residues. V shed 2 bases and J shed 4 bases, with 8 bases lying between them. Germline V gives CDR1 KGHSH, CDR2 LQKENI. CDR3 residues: CASSPGGSETQYF. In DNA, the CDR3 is TGTGCCAGCTCACCAGGGGGCTCAGAGACCCAGTACTTC.

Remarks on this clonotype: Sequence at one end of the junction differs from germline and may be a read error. In DNA form, the CDR3 reads TGCAGTGCTAGTTCCCAGGGGCCCGGGGAGCTGCTTTTT. Its protein product is CSASSQGPGELLF. The chain employs TRBV20-1 and TRBJ2-2; the D gene is possibly TRBD1 (6 bases). The CDR3 spans 13 residues. Germline CDR1 DFQATT, CDR2 SNEGSKA (reference sequence).

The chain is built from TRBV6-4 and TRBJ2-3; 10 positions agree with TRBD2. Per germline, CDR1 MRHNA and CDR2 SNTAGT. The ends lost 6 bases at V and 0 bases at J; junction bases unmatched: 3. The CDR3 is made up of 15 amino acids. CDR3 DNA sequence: TGTGCCAGCAGGAGCGGGGGGGGCAGCACAGATACGCAGTATTTT. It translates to CASRSGGGSTDTQYF.

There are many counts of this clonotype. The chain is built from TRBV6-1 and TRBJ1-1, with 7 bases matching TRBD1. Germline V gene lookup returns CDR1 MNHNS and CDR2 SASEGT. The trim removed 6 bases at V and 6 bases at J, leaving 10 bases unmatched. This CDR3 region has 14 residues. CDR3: CASSQQGKVAEAFF. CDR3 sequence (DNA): TGTGCCAGCAGCCAACAGGGGAAGGTCGCTGAAGCTTTCTTT.